The 16 T cell receptor beta chains below all came from one sample that was sequenced in a study of blood T cell repertoires in COVID-19. Clones were sequenced by immunoSEQ multiplex PCR, and TCRdb holds only the in-frame ones, with some missing. Among approximately 72,000 clones listed, roughly 86% were seen once. Source material: peripheral blood. The receptor set was obtained from a man aged 55 to 70 with acute or convalescent COVID-19.

This clone has just a few counts. This chain uses TRBV28 with TRBJ1-2; 8 bases are shared with TRBD1. In germline, CDR1 is MDHEN, CDR2 SYDVKM. V trimming: 6 bases; J trimming: 7 bases; junction bases outside the gene matches: 7. This CDR3 region has 13 residues. CDR3 sequence: CASRLTGVSGYTF. In nucleotides, the CDR3 is TGTGCCAGCAGACTGACAGGGGTTAGTGGCTACACCTTC.

This sequence joins TRBV27 and TRBJ2-7, with a possible D match to TRBD2 (6 bases). CDR3 length: 15 residues. Germline loops: CDR1 MNHEY, CDR2 SMNVEV (reference sequence). V was shortened by 6 bases and J by 5 bases, with 20 bases between the two germline ends. Here the CDR3 reads CASSPLGGSADEQYF. DNA of the CDR3: TGTGCCAGCAGCCCCCTCGGGGGAAGTGCCGACGAGCAGTACTTC.

The V gene is TRBV27, the J gene TRBJ1-1, with D unresolved. The V and J ends lost 5 bases and 4 bases respectively, with 11 bases between them. The germline V gene encodes CDR1 MNHEY and CDR2 SMNVEV (reference sequence). This CDR3 spans 13 amino acids. The chain's CDR3 is CASSPTRGTEAFF. CDR3 coding DNA: TGTGCCAGCAGTCCAACCCGAGGCACTGAAGCTTTCTTT.

The gene calls are TRBV3-1 (or the pseudogene TRBV3-2) and TRBJ1-6; 7 nucleotides agree with TRBD1. The J segment lost 6 bases and the V segment lost 5 bases, leaving 4 bases of the junction unmatched. The CDR3 has 14 residues. The germline V gene has CDR1 LGHDT and CDR2 YNNKEL (reference sequence). The CDR3 region is CASSRRDSNSPLHF. The DNA of the CDR3 is TGTGCCAGCAGCAGGAGGGACAGTAATTCACCCCTCCACTTT.

V and J are TRBV7-2 and TRBJ1-1; a possible D gene is TRBD1 (6 bases). Germline V CDR1 and CDR2: SGHTA, FQGNSA. V was clipped by 5 bases and J by 2 bases, with 9 bases between them. The CDR3 extends over 13 amino acids. As DNA, the CDR3 is TGTGCCAGCAGCAAACAGGGAAACACTGAAGCTTTCTTT. It yields the protein CASSKQGNTEAFF.

This clone was picked up a small number of times. The chain couples TRBV6-2 or TRBV6-3 to TRBJ1-1; perhaps TRBD1 as D (6 bases). CDR3 length equals 13 residues. Germline-derived CDR1 and CDR2 are MNHEY and SVGEGT. V lost 5 bases and J lost 1, with 8 bases in between. The CDR3 region has the DNA TGTGCCAGCAGTCGGACAGAGAACACTGAAGCTTTCTTT. Protein: CASSRTENTEAFF.

This clone was seen once. This chain joins TRBV6-5 and TRBJ1-5; D remains ambiguous. Trimming left V 6 bases short and J 0 bases short, with 9 bases between. This CDR3 is 14 amino acids long. Germline loops: CDR1 MNHEY, CDR2 SVGAGI. Here the CDR3 reads CASRAEDSNQPQHF. The CDR3 bases are TGTGCCAGCAGGGCTGAGGATAGCAATCAGCCCCAGCATTTT.

This chain uses TRBV11-3 with TRBJ2-1; 10 bases agree with TRBD2. V trimming: 1 base; J trimming: 4 bases; junction bases outside the gene matches: 4. There are 16 residues in the CDR3. Germline V gene sequence: CDR1 SGHNT, CDR2 YENEEA. DNA for the CDR3: TGTGCCAGCAGCTTAGTAACTAGCGGGGATTACAATGAGCAGTTCTTC. Its translation: CASSLVTSGDYNEQFF.

Written as DNA, the CDR3 is TGTGCCAGCAGCCAAGGGTTGGGTGTACAGGGGGTATCGGCTTTCTTT. It translates to CASSQGLGVQGVSAFF. V usage is TRBV3-1 (or the pseudogene TRBV3-2) and J usage is TRBJ1-1; 8 bases line up with TRBD1. Per germline, CDR1 LGHDT and CDR2 YNNKEL (reference sequence). CDR3 size: 16 residues. The V gene end was trimmed by 1 base and the J gene end by 11 bases; junction bases not matched to a gene: 15.

The chain carries TRBV7-2 and TRBJ1-5; D is possibly TRBD1 (5 bases). Per the germline V gene, CDR1 is SGHTA and CDR2 is FQGNSA. The CDR3 spans 15 residues. V lost 1 base to trimming and J lost 7 bases, with 14 bases between them. CDR3 loop: CASSLDFQGGQPQHF. The CDR3 nucleotides are TGTGCCAGCAGCTTAGATTTCCAGGGTGGCCAGCCCCAGCATTTT.

By share of the sample, this clone is medium-sized. V is TRBV5-6 and J is TRBJ1-4; tentative D call: TRBD1 (5 bases). This CDR3 region has 16 residues. Germline V gives CDR1 SGHDT, CDR2 YYEEEE. V was cut by 0 bases and J by 0 bases, with 9 bases left in between. The DNA for the CDR3 is TGTGCCAGCAGCTTGGGCCTCAGGGCAACTAATGAAAAACTGTTTTTT. Translated, it gives CASSLGLRATNEKLFF.

V usage is TRBV30 and J usage is TRBJ1-2; D uncertain. The germline V gene has CDR1 GTSNPN and CDR2 SVGIG (reference sequence). The CDR3 has 12 residues. Trimming left V 1 base short and J 3 bases short, with 6 bases between. The CDR3 region has the DNA TGTGCCTGGAGTGAAGGAGACTATGGCTACACCTTC. This sequence encodes CAWSEGDYGYTF.

The rearrangement joins TRBV7-9 to TRBJ1-2; 10 positions match TRBD1. The junction had 7 bases not matched to a gene; V was cut back by 5 bases and J by 4 bases. This CDR3 contains 15 residues. Germline lookup yields CDR1 SEHNR and CDR2 FQNEAQ (reference sequence). The CDR3 region is CASSREGTGVYGYTF. The CDR3 bases are TGTGCCAGCAGCCGAGAAGGGACAGGGGTCTATGGCTACACCTTC.

This chain joins TRBV10-3 and TRBJ2-2; tentative D call: TRBD1 (6 bases). The V and J ends lost 11 bases and 4 bases respectively, with 23 bases between them. The CDR3 sequence is 16 residues long. CDR1 and CDR2 (germline): ENHRY, SYGVKD. The CDR3 region is CALGAGEYQGTGELFF. DNA of the CDR3: TGTGCCCTGGGGGCAGGGGAGTATCAAGGCACCGGGGAGCTGTTTTTT.

This clone was recorded a few times. The CDR3 DNA reads as TGTGCCAGCAGCCTAAAAAGGGGGAGAAGTAATTCACCCCTCCACTTT. Amino acid sequence: CASSLKRGRSNSPLHF. The chain employs TRBV3-1 (or the pseudogene TRBV3-2) and TRBJ1-6; a weak D match, TRBD1 (6 bases). Germline-derived CDR1 and CDR2 are LGHDT and YNNKEL (reference sequence). CDR3 length: 16 amino acids. Between the trimmed V and J ends, which lost 4 bases and 6 bases, there was a span of 16 bases.

The rearrangement links TRBV9 to TRBJ1-2, with 7 bases lining up with TRBD1. Looked up from germline, CDR1 is SGDLS and CDR2 is YYNGEE. This CDR3 has 13 residues. V dropped 5 bases and J dropped 6; count of bases not matched to a gene: 7. CDR3 in amino acids: CASSPRQGNGYTF. CDR3 nucleotide sequence: TGTGCCAGCAGTCCGAGACAGGGAAATGGCTACACCTTC.